The rows below give T cell receptor beta chains drawn from one sample of a study of T cells in Graves' hyperthyroidism and ophthalmopathy. TCRdb fed the multiplex PCR reads into MiXCR, producing one record per CDR3 protein. Among 500,000 to 650,000 distinct CDR3 sequences, roughly 18% were seen once, and the ten largest hold approximately 15%. Sequenced: blood. The receptor source for this set is a woman aged 18-29 years with Graves' ophthalmopathy. The CDR3 runs from the conserved cysteine through the conserved F or W. A D gene is named only where the DNA matches it firmly. Clone sizes are given selectively: once, few, many, or a class where the clone is expanded.

>TRBJ1-2|NA|TRBV6-1|NA
CASLQGWSYGYTF
TGTGCCAGCCTACAGGGTTGGAGCTATGGCTACACCTTC
>TRBJ2-1|TRBD2|TRBV20-1|NA
CSASGTSFFNEQFF
TGCAGTGCTTCCGGGACTAGCTTTTTCAATGAGCAGTTCTTC
>TRBJ2-1|TRBD2|TRBV7-2|many
CASTKLAGGQGEQFF
TGTGCCAGCACTAAACTAGCGGGAGGGCAGGGTGAGCAGTTCTTC
>TRBJ2-7|TRBD2|TRBV27|NA
CASNGPGRGYEQYF
TGTGCCAGCAACGGGCCCGGGAGGGGGTACGAGCAGTACTTC
>TRBJ1-1|TRBD1|TRBV7-2|many
CASSPPPQGASTEAFF
TGTGCCAGCAGCCCACCCCCACAGGGGGCAAGCACTGAAGCTTTCTTT
>TRBJ2-7|NA|TRBV12-5|once
CASGSDGGYEQYF
TGTGCTAGTGGCTCGGACGGGGGATACGAGCAGTACTTC
>TRBJ1-1|NA|TRBV30|many
CAWIELGNTEAFF
TGTGCCTGGATTGAGCTTGGGAACACTGAAGCTTTCTTT
>TRBJ1-1|NA|TRBV7-8|many
CASRGGGGWGTEAFF
TGTGCCAGCAGAGGCGGGGGGGGCTGGGGCACTGAAGCTTTCTTT
>TRBJ2-6|TRBD1|TRBV4-3|few
CASSQDTGTVSSGANVLTF
TGCGCCAGCAGCCAAGACACCGGGACAGTGTCCTCTGGGGCCAACGTCCTGACTTTC
>TRBJ2-3|TRBD2|TRBV20-1|many
CSARASGRTDTQYF
TGCAGTGCTAGGGCTAGCGGGAGAACAGATACGCAGTATTTT
>TRBJ2-3|NA|TRBV19|few
CASSIGGAADTQYF
TGTGCCAGTAGTATAGGGGGTGCGGCAGATACGCAGTATTTT
>TRBJ1-1|NA|TRBV19|NA
CASSIDMRRNPARLNTEAFF
TGTGCCAGTAGTATAGATATGAGGCGGAATCCCGCTCGACTGAACACTGAAGCTTTCTTT